This T cell receptor beta chain is drawn from a study of shared clonotypes between healthy human individuals. Germline CDR1 reads LNHDA; CDR2 reads SQIVND (reference sequence). The germline V and J ends were trimmed by 4 bases and 1 base, with 12 bases remaining between them. The length of the CDR3 is 15 residues. It was into CD45RA+ naive and CD45RA-negative memory subsets that the CD4+ cells were split. Sorted subsets were amplified in replicate PCRs using around 220 ng DNA, approximately 30,000 T cell genomes. Original analysis: Quality scores were absent from the junction-only immunoSEQ sequences, so filtering differed. TCRdb's table, derived via immunoSEQ multiplex PCR, lists solely in-frame clones and lacks some. V and J calls and clone size come straight from that table; D and trimming were deduced from the DNA. This table holds over 400,000 clones, roughly 95% found once.

This TCR was sampled from a woman aged 25 to 39 in good health. The rearrangement links TRBV19 to TRBJ2-3; D call uncertain. The sequencing input was naive CD4+ T cells sorted from blood. The subset was: CD45RA+ positively selected. The CDR3 coding sequence is TGTGCCAGTAGTAGATCGGAAGACCGCACAGATACGCAGTATTTT. Protein product: CASSRSEDRTDTQYF.